The rows below give T cell receptor beta chains drawn from one sample of a study of blood T cells in healthy people across ages. TCRdb passed the 5' RACE reads through MiXCR, listing each CDR3 protein once. The sample carries 870,000 or so distinct CDR3 sequences, 25% to 35% recorded once. Sequenced input: blood. These receptors were obtained from a woman of 80 years or more in good health. Both conserved end residues are part of each CDR3. The order of the fields is D gene, V gene, J gene, CDR3 protein. The D gene is left open where the match is weak.

TRBD1	TRBV5-1	TRBJ2-2	CASSGTGRAGTGELFF
TRBD1	TRBV27	TRBJ1-1	CASTSPGGTEAFF
TRBD1	TRBV28	TRBJ2-3	CASSDPGLGGDTQYF
TRBD1	TRBV28	TRBJ1-1	CASSSPRSDRGGEAFF
-	TRBV30	TRBJ1-6	CAWSVRGNSPLHF
-	TRBV5-1	TRBJ2-3	CASSLRESTDTQYF
TRBD2	TRBV6-1	TRBJ2-1	CASKKGGRAGGQYEQFF
-	TRBV11-2	TRBJ2-1	CASSRSGPENNVQFF
-	TRBV6-5	TRBJ2-7	CASSARSWAAYEQYF
TRBD2	TRBV4-3	TRBJ2-5	CASSHGLAGETQYF
TRBD2	TRBV28	TRBJ2-7	CASSLSLAGSNEQYF
-	TRBV6-1	TRBJ2-3	CASRLGNSTDTQCF
-	TRBV29-1	TRBJ1-2	CSVEGGRGDGYTF
-	TRBV12-3/TRBV12-4	TRBJ1-6	CASSPARTANSPLHF
-	TRBV11-2	TRBJ2-5	CASSLDQGGGRETQYF
-	TRBV7-9	TRBJ1-4	CASSPPQGGLFF
TRBD2	TRBV12-3/TRBV12-4	TRBJ2-5	CASSLGVAGTRSEAQYF
-	TRBV5-1	TRBJ2-4	CASSFTGKHIQYF
TRBD1	TRBV20-1	TRBJ1-4	CSARRIGAGGSEKLFF
TRBD1	TRBV18	TRBJ2-7	CASTPPVGQGPEEQYF
-	TRBV7-2	TRBJ2-3	CASSHVTSGSDTQYF
-	TRBV7-2	TRBJ2-1	CASSRTGTTSYNEQFF
-	TRBV12-3/TRBV12-4	TRBJ2-1	CASSPGGPYYEQFF
-	TRBV4-3	TRBJ1-4	CASSQADGATNEKLFF
TRBD1	TRBV5-1	TRBJ2-1	CASRPTGSNEQFF
-	TRBV24-1	TRBJ2-7	CASQRPLLDYEQYF
-	TRBV3-1	TRBJ2-7	CASSQGALGPYEQYF